This T cell receptor beta chain is from a study of blood T cells in healthy people across ages (dated by TCRdb to the mid-2010s). Study-wide context: In model experiments, roughly one uniquely barcoded TCR beta cDNA molecule per two T cells was captured by template switching. To avoid experimental bias, donors of different ages were distributed randomly across sequencing lanes. Age-related changes in TCR beta repertoire diversity were measured in the study by deep sequencing normalized with unique cDNA molecular identifiers. Donors were grouped into four age groups: young (average approximately 15 years), middle-aged (39), aged (over 55) and long-lived (roughly 80). Using the same blood draw, the study looked at two additional independent replicas of 1 million unique cDNA reads for two donors, one aged 18 to 30 and the other aged 80 or older. The research as a whole found: Estimates of total diversity based on one million sequenced T cells were regarded as lower bounds and as underestimates. A strong correlation was found between observed TCR beta diversity and the percentage of naive T cells measured by flow cytometry. Because profiling used bulk unsorted PBMCs, naive and antigen-experienced compartments could not be compared conclusively. Because donor CMV infection status was unknown, age-related changes in expanded clonotypes were potentially confounded. Observed TCR beta diversity per million T cells fell roughly linearly with age, and a significant reduction was already apparent by age about 43. Compared with the aged group, the long-lived group had more naive CD4+ T cells, fewer expanded clones and increased TCR diversity, a pattern suggesting age selection.

The sample holds many counts of this clonotype. Its antigen target is currently unknown. Base qualities are not provided; no much larger clone lies one nucleotide away. The method behind the library was 5' RACE. The second PCR ran for about 6 to 12 cycles and used a J-beta primer mix along with a sample-barcoded 5' primer. A template-switch 5' adaptor carrying 12 random nucleotides introduced a unique molecular identifier onto each TCR beta cDNA molecule. Each sample yielded at least 2.5 million CDR3-containing paired-end reads. First-strand cDNA was synthesized from all RNA with the Mint cDNA synthesis kit, primed by a TRBC-specific oligonucleotide. Following uracil-DNA glycosylase treatment, all cDNA underwent a first 18-cycle PCR with the universal primers M1SS and BC2_uni_R. The authors processed their data as follows. Each sample was normalized by randomly selecting 1 million high-quality reads, each carrying a distinct molecular identifier. Instead of being binned into consensus sequences, reads that shared molecular identifiers were thrown out. MiTCR, run with a Q25 quality threshold and the strictest error-elimination algorithm, handled CDR3 identification, clonotype clustering and error correction. Lower-bound total TCR beta diversity was estimated with a nonparametric unseen species model using Euler transformation. In TCRdb, the public reads were trimmed at Q25 with fastp and aligned with MiXCR, with productive beta chains retained. Each record represents a unique CDR3 protein, reported with the most common genes and DNA among its rows. The V and J calls here are based on TCRdb, not the publication. Recorded for this sample are roughly 1.9 million distinct CDR3 sequences; roughly 43% of them occurred a single time. The ten largest clones take up under 25% of the sample.

Donors were under 40 systemically healthy Caucasian individuals from Russia aged about 6 to 100 years. Approximately 9.3 milliliters of peripheral blood were drawn from each donor into EDTA-treated Vacutainer tubes. Ficoll-Paque density-gradient centrifugation was used to isolate PBMCs, with at least 6 million obtained per sample. Total RNA was extracted from PBMCs with Trizol reagent, with at least 6 micrograms obtained per sample. For every donor, flow cytometry on a PBMC aliquot measured the percentage of naive CD45RAhigh/CD27high T cells. Sequences MNHNY (CDR1) and SVGAGI (CDR2) are obtained from the germline V gene (reference sequence). V and J lose 6 bases and 6 bases, and a span of 9 bases separates them. The CDR3 sequence holds 11 residues, the cysteine and phenylalanine included. The entry retains the CDR3 DNA only, 33 bases that are in frame from base 1.

This sequence uses TRBV6-6 and TRBJ2-7; no D segment can be confidently identified. Source material: blood. The sequence came from a human donor in good health. The CDR3: CASSSLSEQYF. The nucleotide sequence reads as follows: TGTGCCAGCAGCTCACTAAGCGAGCAGTACTTC.